This is a list of T cell receptor beta chains from one sample in a study of blood T cells in healthy people across ages. TCRdb independently ran MiXCR on the 5' RACE reads; one entry per CDR3 protein. The data hold approximately 800,000 distinct CDR3 sequences, with less than 80% observed a single time. Input material: blood. Receptors were obtained from a man under 40 in good health. The CDR3 runs from the conserved cysteine through the conserved F or W. The D gene is left open where the match is weak. Expanded clones get a size class; other rows say once, few or many, or leave the size out.

D: TRBD2
size: .
J: TRBJ2-5
V: TRBV11-3
DNA: TGTGCCAGCAGCTTGACTAGCGGCCATCAAGAGACCCAGTACTTC
CDR3: CASSLTSGHQETQYF

D: TRBD1
size: .
J: TRBJ2-2
V: TRBV27
DNA: TGTGCCAGCAGTGGGGGGCCGGGACAGGGACCCGGGGAGCTGTTTTTT
CDR3: CASSGGPGQGPGELFF

D: .
size: .
J: TRBJ2-1
V: TRBV20-1
DNA: TGCAGTGCTAGACGGGTGCTCTCCTACAATGAGCAGTTCTTC
CDR3: CSARRVLSYNEQFF

D: TRBD2
size: .
J: TRBJ2-5
V: TRBV10-3
DNA: TGTGCCATCAGTGAGTCGGGGGTAGCGGGGGCCTACCAAGAGACCCAGTACTTC
CDR3: CAISESGVAGAYQETQYF

D: TRBD1
size: .
J: TRBJ1-5
V: TRBV6-5
DNA: TGTGCCAGCAGGTGGGGGACAGGGGATCAGCCCCAGCATTTT
CDR3: CASRWGTGDQPQHF

D: .
size: many
J: TRBJ1-2
V: TRBV29-1
DNA: TGCAGCGTTGAATGGAATCCCGGCTACACCTTC
CDR3: CSVEWNPGYTF

D: .
size: many
J: TRBJ1-1
V: TRBV29-1
DNA: TGCAGCGTTGCGGGGGAGGGGATGGTGAGGAACACTGAAGCTTTCTTT
CDR3: CSVAGEGMVRNTEAFF

D: TRBD1
size: .
J: TRBJ2-3
V: TRBV5-1
DNA: TGCGCCAGCAGCTTGGGGACAGGGTCAGATACGCAGTATTTT
CDR3: CASSLGTGSDTQYF

D: .
size: few
J: TRBJ1-5
V: TRBV20-1
DNA: TGCAGTGCCGGTCCGGGAAATCAGCCCCAGCATTTT
CDR3: CSAGPGNQPQHF

D: .
size: .
J: TRBJ1-1
V: TRBV29-1
DNA: TGCAGCGTTCGGGGACCTATGAACACTGAAGCTTTCTTT
CDR3: CSVRGPMNTEAFF

D: TRBD2
size: .
J: TRBJ2-3
V: TRBV7-2
DNA: TGTGCCAGCAGCTTCCAAGCGGGGAGAAACACAGATACGCAGTATTTT
CDR3: CASSFQAGRNTDTQYF

D: .
size: .
J: TRBJ2-5
V: TRBV6-5
DNA: TGTGCCAGCAGTTATCTTGGCAAACTCCAAGAGACCCAGTACTTC
CDR3: CASSYLGKLQETQYF

D: TRBD1
size: .
J: TRBJ2-5
V: TRBV9
DNA: TGTGCCAGCAGCGTAGTTGGGGACAGCCAAGAGACCCAGTACTTC
CDR3: CASSVVGDSQETQYF

D: .
size: .
J: TRBJ2-1
V: TRBV27
DNA: TGTGCCAGCAGTTTAGTGGGGTCCAATGAGCAGTTCTTC
CDR3: CASSLVGSNEQFF

D: .
size: few
J: TRBJ1-2
V: TRBV5-6
DNA: TGTGCCAGCAGCTTCCCCTTCACTAACTATGGCTACACCTTC
CDR3: CASSFPFTNYGYTF

D: .
size: .
J: TRBJ1-5
V: TRBV6-2/TRBV6-3
DNA: TGTGCCAGCAGTTATAGGGGTGGGACCGGGGTCCTCTACCAGCATTTT
CDR3: CASSYRGGTGVLYQHF

D: TRBD2
size: few
J: TRBJ2-3
V: TRBV11-2
DNA: TGTGCCAGCAGCTCGCGGACTAGCGGGGGTACGCAGTATTTT
CDR3: CASSSRTSGGTQYF

D: .
size: .
J: TRBJ1-5
V: TRBV4-2
DNA: TGTGCCAGCAGCCAAGCCCCGCTTTATAGCAATCAGCCCCAGCATTTT
CDR3: CASSQAPLYSNQPQHF

D: .
size: once
J: TRBJ2-3
V: TRBV18
DNA: TGTGCCAGCTCACCACCGAACTACAACACAGATACGCAGTATTTT
CDR3: CASSPPNYNTDTQYF

D: .
size: .
J: TRBJ1-2
V: TRBV7-2
DNA: TGTGCCAGCAGCTTAGGACGAGCGGGGGGTAAAGGCTACACCTTC
CDR3: CASSLGRAGGKGYTF

D: TRBD2
size: .
J: TRBJ2-1
V: TRBV19
DNA: TGTGCCAGTAGTCAGGGACTAGCGGGGGGCGAGAATGAGCAGTTCTTC
CDR3: CASSQGLAGGENEQFF

D: TRBD1
size: .
J: TRBJ1-1
V: TRBV7-9
DNA: TGTGCCAGCAGCGATGGGACAGGGGGCGTTGGGAACACTGAAGCTTTCTTT
CDR3: CASSDGTGGVGNTEAFF

D: TRBD2
size: .
J: TRBJ2-1
V: TRBV20-1
DNA: TGCAGTGCTAGAAGTCTTAGCGCTAGCGGGTACAATGAGCAGTTCTTC
CDR3: CSARSLSASGYNEQFF

D: .
size: .
J: TRBJ2-3
V: TRBV6-2/TRBV6-3
DNA: TGTGCCAGTCAGGGTTACGGCACAGATACGCAGTATTTT
CDR3: CASQGYGTDTQYF

D: TRBD1
size: few
J: TRBJ2-1
V: TRBV7-9
DNA: TGTGCCAGCAGCTTAGGTGGGGACAGTCTTGGCGAGCAGTTCTTC
CDR3: CASSLGGDSLGEQFF

D: .
size: few
J: TRBJ2-7
V: TRBV4-3
DNA: TGCGCCAGCAGCCAGAAAAACGGGGCAGGGCTTATCGAGCAGTACTTC
CDR3: CASSQKNGAGLIEQYF

D: .
size: .
J: TRBJ2-7
V: TRBV6-1
DNA: TGTGCCAGCAGTGAAAGTTTGACCTACGAGCAGTACTTC
CDR3: CASSESLTYEQYF

D: .
size: .
J: TRBJ2-5
V: TRBV10-3
DNA: TGTGCCATCAGTGAGTCAGGAACCAAGGAGACCCAGTACTTC
CDR3: CAISESGTKETQYF

D: .
size: .
J: TRBJ2-1
V: TRBV6-1
DNA: TGTGCCAGCACTAAGGAGAGGGGGGGTCACAATGAGCAGTTCTTC
CDR3: CASTKERGGHNEQFF

D: .
size: .
J: TRBJ2-6
V: TRBV12-3/TRBV12-4
DNA: TGTGCCAGCAGTTCCCCAGGGGTCCCCTCTGGGGCCAACGTCCTGACTTTC
CDR3: CASSSPGVPSGANVLTF

D: .
size: .
J: TRBJ2-1
V: TRBV20-1
DNA: TGCAGTGCTGAGGGACAGCGCCCGGAGGGGTTCTTC
CDR3: CSAEGQRPEGFF

D: .
size: .
J: TRBJ1-5
V: TRBV7-2
DNA: TGTGCCAGCAGCTCACGGACGGAGGATAGCAATCAGCCCCAGCATTTT
CDR3: CASSSRTEDSNQPQHF

D: TRBD1
size: .
J: TRBJ2-1
V: TRBV5-1
DNA: TGCGCCAGCAGTCGGGACAGCAACCACAATGAGCAGTTCTTC
CDR3: CASSRDSNHNEQFF

D: .
size: once
J: TRBJ2-3
V: TRBV2
DNA: TGTGCCAGCAGTGTTATCTATTTATCAGATACGCAGTATTTT
CDR3: CASSVIYLSDTQYF

D: .
size: once
J: TRBJ2-5
V: TRBV5-1
DNA: TGCGCCAGCAGCTTGGCACTCGCGGAAGAGACCCAGTACTTC
CDR3: CASSLALAEETQYF

D: TRBD2
size: .
J: TRBJ2-5
V: TRBV10-2
DNA: TGCGCCAGCAGTCGGACTAGGCGAGAGACCCAGTACTTC
CDR3: CASSRTRRETQYF

D: .
size: .
J: TRBJ1-2
V: TRBV7-9
DNA: TGTGCCAGCAGCTTGACGCCCCCGGGCTATGGCTACACCTTC
CDR3: CASSLTPPGYGYTF

D: .
size: once
J: TRBJ1-5
V: TRBV4-3
DNA: TGCGCCAGCAGCCAAGATCACCCCGGTCAGCCCCAGCATTTT
CDR3: CASSQDHPGQPQHF

D: .
size: .
J: TRBJ2-7
V: TRBV20-1
DNA: TGCAGTGCCGTCGGGGACGGAGCCTACGAGCAGTACTTC
CDR3: CSAVGDGAYEQYF

D: .
size: once
J: TRBJ2-6
V: TRBV18
DNA: TGTGCCAGCTCACCGACCGCAGCTGGGGCCAACGTCCTGACTTTC
CDR3: CASSPTAAGANVLTF

D: .
size: few
J: TRBJ1-4
V: TRBV2
DNA: TGTGCCAGCGTATGGGACGATGCAACTAATGAAAAACTGTTTTTT
CDR3: CASVWDDATNEKLFF

D: .
size: .
J: TRBJ1-4
V: TRBV12-3/TRBV12-4
DNA: TGTGCCAGCAGTTTATTCGATCCTGGGGCCCGGTTTTTT
CDR3: CASSLFDPGARFF

D: TRBD1
size: .
J: TRBJ1-5
V: TRBV7-2
DNA: TGTGCCAGCAGCTCACTGGGACAGGGGGCGAGCAATCAGCCCCAGCATTTT
CDR3: CASSSLGQGASNQPQHF

D: .
size: few
J: TRBJ1-2
V: TRBV4-3
DNA: TGCGCCAGCAGCCAAGATAGTGCATTTTCCTATGGCTACACCTTC
CDR3: CASSQDSAFSYGYTF

D: .
size: .
J: TRBJ2-3
V: TRBV6-1
DNA: TGTGCCAGCAGTGAAAATAGAGGGGCCACAGATACGCAGTATTTT
CDR3: CASSENRGATDTQYF

D: .
size: few
J: TRBJ2-7
V: TRBV2
DNA: TGTGCCAGCAGTGGCGGGACCACCTACGAGCAGTACTTC
CDR3: CASSGGTTYEQYF

D: .
size: many
J: TRBJ2-3
V: TRBV7-2
DNA: TGTGCCAGCAGCTTCGGGGGGCGCATTTCAGATACGCAGTATTTT
CDR3: CASSFGGRISDTQYF

D: .
size: .
J: TRBJ1-5
V: TRBV6-6
DNA: TGTGCCAGCAGTTCCGCTCAGGGGAATCAGCCCCAGCATTTT
CDR3: CASSSAQGNQPQHF

D: .
size: .
J: TRBJ1-1
V: TRBV30
DNA: TGTGCCTGGAGCAGTGGGGGAACTGAAGCTTTCTTT
CDR3: CAWSSGGTEAFF

D: TRBD2
size: .
J: TRBJ2-7
V: TRBV20-1
DNA: TGCAGTGCTAGAGGAGCGGGGGCCTACAATGAGCAGTACTTC
CDR3: CSARGAGAYNEQYF